This T cell receptor beta chain was recorded in a study of T cell repertoires in cytomegalovirus infection. TCRdb re-derived calls from the reads in MiXCR, one entry per CDR3 protein. Among about 740,000 distinct CDR3 sequences, 35% were seen once, and the ten largest hold under 3%. Findings of the study overall: Adding up the frequency of public TCR beta families identified people who carried CMV plus the relevant HLA.

This CDR3 contains 12 residues. The ends were cut back, 8 bases at V and 2 bases at J, with 9 bases in the middle. Germline CDR1 reads MDHEN; CDR2 reads SYDVKM. This clonotype was found many times. Its antigen is unknown. The specimen was PBMCs. This TCR derives from a human donor in good health (CMV status not recorded). Some clones in this sample may be carry-over from other donors' samples. The chain links TRBV28 to TRBJ1-2; perhaps TRBD1 as D (6 bases). The chain's CDR3 is CASGDTNYGYTF. CDR3 DNA sequence: TGTGCCAGCGGGGACACCAACTATGGCTACACCTTC.